The rows below give T cell receptor beta chains drawn from one sample of a study of blood T cell repertoires in COVID-19. Method: immunoSEQ multiplex PCR; TCRdb's copy keeps in-frame clones and lacks some. The table shows over 65,000 clones, with roughly 80% occurring only once. Sequencing was carried out using peripheral blood. The source is a man older than 75 with active COVID-19. CDR3s include the opening cysteine and the closing phenylalanine or tryptophan. D genes are given only for firm matches. Expanded clones are given a class, and other clones once, few, many or no size at all.

d_gene: NA; j_gene: TRBJ2-1; v_gene: TRBV2; abundance: NA; CDR3nt: TGTGCCAGCAGAGACCTCTACAGTTGGTCCTACAATGAGCAGTTCTTC; CDR3aa: CASRDLYSWSYNEQFF
d_gene: NA; j_gene: TRBJ2-3; v_gene: TRBV7-3; abundance: NA; CDR3nt: TGTGCCAGCAGCTCCGGGGGGCGGAGCACAGATACGCAGTATTTT; CDR3aa: CASSSGGRSTDTQYF
d_gene: NA; j_gene: TRBJ2-1; v_gene: TRBV7-9; abundance: NA; CDR3nt: TGTGCCAGCAGCTTATGGGTACGGGGCTCCTACAATGAGCAGTTCTTC; CDR3aa: CASSLWVRGSYNEQFF
d_gene: NA; j_gene: TRBJ1-2; v_gene: TRBV7-8; abundance: few; CDR3nt: TGTGCCAGCAGCCCGGGGGGTCCCATTAGGAGCTACACCTTC; CDR3aa: CASSPGGPIRSYTF
d_gene: NA; j_gene: TRBJ2-2; v_gene: TRBV6-5; abundance: NA; CDR3nt: TGTGCCAGCAGTTACCCGGTAGGGACTGGCGGGGAGCTGTTTTTT; CDR3aa: CASSYPVGTGGELFF
d_gene: NA; j_gene: TRBJ1-1; v_gene: TRBV5-1; abundance: NA; CDR3nt: TGCGCCAGCAGCTTTGAGGGGGTTACTGAAGCTTTCTTT; CDR3aa: CASSFEGVTEAFF
d_gene: TRBD2; j_gene: TRBJ2-7; v_gene: TRBV5-1; abundance: NA; CDR3nt: TGCGCCAGCCGGGTGGGACTAGCGGACTCCTACGAGCAGTACTTC; CDR3aa: CASRVGLADSYEQYF
d_gene: NA; j_gene: TRBJ1-1; v_gene: TRBV6-2/TRBV6-3; abundance: NA; CDR3nt: TGTGCCAGCAGCCCCCAGGACACTGAAGCTTTCTTT; CDR3aa: CASSPQDTEAFF
d_gene: NA; j_gene: TRBJ2-1; v_gene: TRBV19; abundance: NA; CDR3nt: TGTGCCAGTAGTACCAGGGGACTATCCTACAATGAGCAGTTCTTC; CDR3aa: CASSTRGLSYNEQFF
d_gene: NA; j_gene: TRBJ1-2; v_gene: TRBV6-5; abundance: NA; CDR3nt: TGTGCCAGCAGTTCCCTCTATGGCTACACCTTC; CDR3aa: CASSSLYGYTF
d_gene: TRBD2; j_gene: TRBJ2-7; v_gene: TRBV28; abundance: NA; CDR3nt: TGTGCCTCCAGGAGGGGAGCGGGGTCCTACGAGCAGTACTTC; CDR3aa: CASRRGAGSYEQYF
d_gene: TRBD2; j_gene: TRBJ2-1; v_gene: TRBV6-5; abundance: NA; CDR3nt: TGTGCCAGCAGTTACCTGAGTCGGGGGGACTACAATGAGCAGTTCTTC; CDR3aa: CASSYLSRGDYNEQFF
d_gene: TRBD2; j_gene: TRBJ2-1; v_gene: TRBV9; abundance: NA; CDR3nt: TGTGCCAGCAGCGGTCTCCGGACTAGCGGGGGTTACAATGAGCAGTTCTTC; CDR3aa: CASSGLRTSGGYNEQFF
d_gene: TRBD1; j_gene: TRBJ1-5; v_gene: TRBV6-2/TRBV6-3; abundance: NA; CDR3nt: TGTGCCAGCAGTCTCGACAGGGTCGCATGGCAGCCCCAGCATTTT; CDR3aa: CASSLDRVAWQPQHF
d_gene: TRBD2; j_gene: TRBJ2-2; v_gene: TRBV4-2; abundance: NA; CDR3nt: TGTGCCAGCAGCCAAAAACCCCAGCGGGACCTAACCGGGGAGCTGTTTTTT; CDR3aa: CASSQKPQRDLTGELFF
d_gene: TRBD2; j_gene: TRBJ2-1; v_gene: TRBV14; abundance: once; CDR3nt: TGTGCCAGCAGCCAAGCTGCCCCGGGACTAGCGAACCATGAGCAGTTCTTC; CDR3aa: CASSQAAPGLANHEQFF
d_gene: TRBD1; j_gene: TRBJ2-3; v_gene: TRBV5-1; abundance: NA; CDR3nt: TGCGCCAGCAGCTTGGCCTTGACAGGGGGCCTCACAGATACGCAGTATTTT; CDR3aa: CASSLALTGGLTDTQYF
d_gene: NA; j_gene: TRBJ2-2; v_gene: TRBV27; abundance: NA; CDR3nt: TGTGCCAGCAGTTTGGACAGCCTGCACACCGGGGAGCTGTTTTTT; CDR3aa: CASSLDSLHTGELFF
d_gene: TRBD2; j_gene: TRBJ2-1; v_gene: TRBV19; abundance: NA; CDR3nt: TGTGCCAGTAGGATAGCGGGGGAGCAGTTCTTC; CDR3aa: CASRIAGEQFF
d_gene: TRBD2; j_gene: TRBJ2-7; v_gene: TRBV11-2; abundance: NA; CDR3nt: TGTGCCAGCAGCTTAGGGGGCGGGAGTCCCTACGAGCAGTACTTC; CDR3aa: CASSLGGGSPYEQYF
d_gene: TRBD1; j_gene: TRBJ1-1; v_gene: TRBV19; abundance: NA; CDR3nt: TGTGCCACCGCAGGGGGCGCGGGTACTGAAGCTTTCTTT; CDR3aa: CATAGGAGTEAFF
d_gene: TRBD1; j_gene: TRBJ1-2; v_gene: TRBV4-1; abundance: NA; CDR3nt: TGCGCCAGCAGGACAGGGACTTGGGATGGCTACACCTTC; CDR3aa: CASRTGTWDGYTF